What follows are 6 T cell receptor beta chains derived from one specimen sequenced in a study of T cell changes during pregnancy in multiple sclerosis. Sequencing was performed with immunoSEQ multiplex PCR; in TCRdb, only in-frame clones are kept and a portion is missing. The sample gives roughly 70,000 clones, approximately 91% of which show up once; approximately 3.4% is in the top ten. This specimen was peripheral blood, taken before pregnancy. The receptors were sampled from a female donor with multiple sclerosis, enrolled in a pregnancy study.

The chain couples TRBV10-3 to TRBJ1-1; maybe TRBD1 (6 bases). V was cut by 7 bases and J by 3 bases, with 24 bases left in between. The CDR3 has 17 residues. CDR1 is ENHRY and CDR2 is SYGVKD in the germline V gene. CDR3 protein: CAIKGRQENEWDTEAFF. The CDR3 nucleotides read TGTGCCATCAAGGGGCGACAGGAGAACGAGTGGGACACTGAAGCTTTCTTT.

The chain recombines TRBV25-1 with TRBJ2-3, with 9 bases that match TRBD2. This CDR3 comprises 15 residues. The trim removed 3 bases at V and 6 bases at J, leaving 7 bases unmatched. In germline, CDR1 is MGHDK, CDR2 SYGVNS. CDR3 DNA sequence: TGTGCCAGCAGTGATTTCGCGGGAGGGCTGGATACGCAGTATTTT. This encodes CASSDFAGGLDTQYF.

V is TRBV19 and J is TRBJ1-3, with D unresolved. The ends were cut back, 3 bases at V and 0 bases at J, with 12 bases in the middle. This CDR3 contains 16 residues. In germline, CDR1 is LNHDA, CDR2 SQIVND (reference sequence). CDR3 nucleotide sequence: TGTGCCAGTAGTATTAGGCGGTCGAGCTCTGGAAACACCATATATTTT. Translated: CASSIRRSSSGNTIYF.

J is TRBJ1-1 and V is TRBV7-2; 9 bases agree with TRBD1. CDR3 length: 16 amino acids. V was pared by 1 base and J by 1 base, with 4 bases of the junction left unmatched. Per germline, CDR1 SGHTA and CDR2 FQGNSA. The CDR3 region has the DNA TGTGCCAGCAGCTTAGGGCCGGGACAGGGGAACACTGAAGCTTTCTTT. Translated, it gives CASSLGPGQGNTEAFF.

As to this clone: Its ends do not fully match the called genes, so a read error is possible. V usage is TRBV7-9 and J usage is TRBJ2-7; 12 nucleotides agree with TRBD2. The CDR3 totals 15 residues. CDR1 is SEHNR and CDR2 is FQNEAQ in the germline V gene (reference sequence). In DNA, the CDR3 is TGTGCCAGCAGCCTAGCGGGAGGGCCCTTTTACGAGCAGTACTTC. Protein product: CASSLAGGPFYEQYF.

V and J are TRBV5-1 and TRBJ2-1; TRBD2 might be the D (5 bases). Trimming pared 1 base from V and 8 bases from J, leaving 13 bases between. The V gene's germline CDR1 is SGHRS and CDR2 YFSETQ. This CDR3 is built from 14 residues. The CDR3 loop reads CASSLFGIGDEQFF. CDR3 nucleotides: TGCGCCAGCAGCTTGTTCGGGATCGGCGATGAGCAGTTCTTC.